A selection of T cell receptor beta chains follows, all from one sample in a study of cytomegalovirus exposure and HLA in healthy donors. Sequencing was performed with immunoSEQ multiplex PCR; in TCRdb, only in-frame clones are kept and a portion is missing. The table lists some 340,000 clones, about nine tenths of them singletons, with more than 0.9% in the top ten. Sequencing was done on a sample of PBMCs. These receptors all come from a woman in her 30s in good health and CMV-seropositive. Both conserved end residues are part of each CDR3. D genes are given only for firm matches. Size is omitted from some rows. Given values are once, few, many or a class for expanded clones.

TRBV5-1	NA	14	TRBJ2-3	NA	CASSLRSGTDTQYF	TGCGCCAGCAGCTTGCGTAGCGGCACAGATACGCAGTATTTT
TRBV27	TRBD2	17	TRBJ2-5	NA	CASSSEPAAGGMETQYF	TGTGCCAGCAGTTCGGAACCCGCAGCGGGAGGCATGGAGACCCAGTACTTC
TRBV15	NA	15	TRBJ1-2	NA	CATSRDAGVRYGYTF	TGTGCCACCAGCAGAGATGCAGGGGTTCGGTATGGCTACACCTTC
TRBV6-1	TRBD2	13	TRBJ2-7	few	CASSAGLEEEQYF	TGTGCCAGCAGTGCCGGACTAGAAGAGGAGCAGTACTTC
TRBV9	NA	15	TRBJ1-6	NA	CASSAGDRSDSPLHF	TGTGCCAGCAGCGCCGGGGACCGCTCCGATTCACCCCTCCACTTT
TRBV6-1	NA	15	TRBJ2-7	NA	CASSTDGRGLYEQYF	TGTGCCAGCTCCACTGACGGACGGGGCCTTTACGAGCAGTACTTC
TRBV18	NA	13	TRBJ1-2	NA	CASSLGVRYGYTF	TGTGCCAGCTCACTTGGGGTTCGCTATGGCTACACCTTC
TRBV2	TRBD2	17	TRBJ2-2	NA	CASSEGGLATNTGELFF	TGTGCCAGCAGTGAGGGGGGACTAGCGACGAACACCGGGGAGCTGTTTTTT
TRBV30	TRBD2	13	TRBJ2-1	NA	CALTSGDNNEQFF	TGTGCCCTAACTAGCGGGGATAACAATGAGCAGTTCTTC
TRBV11-2	NA	14	TRBJ1-6	NA	CASTWSSYNSPLHF	TGTGCCAGCACTTGGAGCTCCTATAATTCACCCCTCCACTTT
TRBV7-6	NA	14	TRBJ2-7	NA	CASTQGGSPHEQYF	TGTGCCAGCACTCAGGGGGGGTCTCCCCACGAGCAGTACTTC
TRBV30	NA	15	TRBJ1-5	NA	CAWSDHPRKNQPQHF	TGTGCCTGGAGTGACCACCCCAGGAAAAATCAGCCCCAGCATTTT
TRBV4-2	TRBD2	17	TRBJ2-2	NA	CASSLKLAGAFTGELFF	TGTGCCAGCAGCCTAAAATTAGCGGGGGCCTTCACCGGGGAGCTGTTTTTT
TRBV7-8	NA	18	TRBJ2-3	NA	CASSLIPFGRTSTDTQYF	TGTGCCAGCAGCTTAATCCCTTTTGGTCGGACTAGCACAGATACGCAGTATTTT
TRBV18	TRBD2	15	TRBJ2-7	NA	CASSRAGGGYYEQYF	TGTGCCAGCTCACGCGCGGGAGGGGGGTACTACGAGCAGTACTTC
TRBV6-1	NA	16	TRBJ2-1	NA	CASSEARTQRYNEQFF	TGTGCCAGCAGTGAAGCACGGACCCAACGGTACAATGAGCAGTTCTTC
TRBV27	NA	14	TRBJ2-7	once	CASSLLGERYEQYF	TGTGCCAGCAGTTTACTGGGGGAGAGATACGAGCAGTACTTC
TRBV2	NA	11	TRBJ2-3	NA	CARESTDTQYF	TGTGCCAGGGAGAGCACAGATACGCAGTATTTT
TRBV9	NA	14	TRBJ2-7	NA	CASSVFGGEGEQYF	TGTGCCAGCAGCGTATTCGGAGGGGAAGGCGAGCAGTACTTC
TRBV28	NA	14	TRBJ1-1	NA	CASSLGVRNTEAFF	TGTGCCAGCAGTTTAGGGGTCAGGAACACTGAAGCTTTCTTT
TRBV20-1	NA	11	TRBJ1-1	NA	CSARANTEAFF	TGCAGTGCTAGGGCCAACACTGAAGCTTTCTTT
TRBV4-3	NA	14	TRBJ2-7	NA	CASSQAGDLYEQYF	TGCGCCAGCAGCCAAGCGGGAGACCTCTACGAGCAGTACTTC